This T cell receptor beta chain was sequenced for a study of blood T cell repertoires in COVID-19. TCRdb keeps only in-frame clones here, not all; method: immunoSEQ multiplex PCR. This repertoire shows about 200,000 clones, 90% found once; its top ten account for approximately 0.5%. CDR3 length: 18 amino acids. Unmatched junction bases numbered 9, after V lost 10 bases and J lost 0 bases. Germline values: CDR1 LNHDA, CDR2 SQIVND (reference sequence). This clone was detected once. The TCR sequence derives from a man aged 45-65 years with acute or convalescent COVID-19. V usage is TRBV19 and J usage is TRBJ2-1, with 16 positions matching TRBD2. Sample: peripheral blood. CDR3 DNA sequence: TGTGCCACCTCCCGGGGACTAGCGGGGGGGAGCTCCTACAATGAGCAGTTCTTC. It encodes CATSRGLAGGSSYNEQFF.